This section outlines one T cell receptor beta chain sequence together with its context. This clone has only one observation. The target of this receptor is not known. Per-base qualities were not stored, and no clone one base away is much larger. TCRbeta CDR3 regions were amplified from genomic DNA by means of the immunoSEQ Assay, a bias-controlled multiplex PCR. The authors' analysis ran thus. Nucleated cell counts per sample were estimated from amplification of reference gene primers within the assay. To quantify the absolute abundance of each unique TCRbeta CDR3 rearrangement, sequence reads were collapsed and filtered. For each sample, productive Simpson clonality was calculated as the square root of Simpson's diversity index over productive rearrangements. The source is immuneACCESS, and TCRdb retained only in-frame sequences with V and J called. Part of the clones is not carried over; for the studies checked, unresolved V genes explain less than half of this, and the remainder is unexplained. The DNA gave D and trimming, while V, J and clone size come from that table. In this sample the table shows roughly 170,000 clones, 75% to 85% of which occur a single time. The leading ten clones occupy 8% to 8.5% of the sample.

At one collaborating source in Seattle, patients were enrolled during active infection and were followed longitudinally through the course of disease. Collaborating institutions collected whole blood in K2EDTA tubes following their own protocols. Collaborator samples were shipped for TCRbeta analysis as frozen whole blood, isolated PBMCs, or DNA extracted from either sample type. The sample comes from a study of blood T cell repertoires in COVID-19 (dated by TCRdb to 2020 to 2022). A note on the overall study: Samples covering the acute and convalescent phases of COVID-19 were provided by collaborators in the United States, Italy and Spain. The prospective study material was composed of cDNA or gDNA derived from T cells, B-cell-depleted T cells, or PBMCs. Subjects who had been exposed to COVID-19, were actively infected with it, or had recovered from it provided the deeply sampled blood TCRbeta repertoires that made up the dataset. A freely available public database, intended as a resource for researchers studying the immune response to SARS-CoV-2, is where the repertoires were released. Samples came from the ongoing ImmuneRACE study (first 160 participants) plus 1,254 subjects from 6 global collaborators. Sample metadata almost always included a de-identified subject ID, COVID-19 status, age in years and sex. HLA class I and class II types, where available, came from metadata supplied by the sample provider rather than from assay-based typing.

Study-level results and caveats: The quantity of clinical and demographic metadata differed by source and by participant and was supplied without curation.

The CDR3 spans 14 residues, from the cysteine through the phenylalanine. Solely the CDR3 DNA is kept, with 42 bases framed from the first base. CDR1 SGHNT and CDR2 YENEEA were looked up in the germline V gene. Relative to germline, V is 6 bases shorter and J is 3 bases shorter, with 14 bases between their ends. The chain was built from TRBV11-3 and TRBJ1-1, with the D gene uncertain. Sequencing was performed on peripheral blood. The TCR was taken from a woman in her sixties with COVID-19, enrolled during active disease. The DNA sequence is TGTGCCAGCAGTCCCCGGGCGGGAGACACTGAAGCTTTCTTT. Its protein reads: CASSPRAGDTEAFF.